This is a list of T cell receptor beta chains from one sample in a study of T cell repertoires in cytomegalovirus infection. No antigen has been identified for these receptors. From the reads, TCRdb called clonotypes with MiXCR, one entry per CDR3 protein. This table holds 43,000 or so distinct CDR3 sequences, nearly 20% found once. The source was CD8+ T cells from cultured PBMCs, collected from culture after CMV antigen stimulation. The receptors here all came from a human donor in good health (CMV status not recorded). Some clones in this sample may be carry-over from other donors' samples. Both conserved end residues are part of each CDR3. The D gene is left open where the match is weak. Size is stated for part of the rows, as once, few or many counts, or as a class when the clone is expanded.

cdr3_length	d_call	clone_size	v_call	j_call	cdr3_aa	cdr3_nt
15	.	.	TRBV12-3/TRBV12-4	TRBJ2-3	CASSLAAGATDTQYF	TGTGCCAGCAGTTTAGCGGCGGGGGCCACAGATACGCAGTATTTT
16	.	few	TRBV7-6	TRBJ1-5	CASSFSAGGSNQPQHF	TGTGCCAGCAGCTTTAGTGCAGGAGGAAGCAATCAGCCCCAGCATTTT
16	TRBD2	many	TRBV20-1	TRBJ2-3	CSARDWAAGSTDTQYF	TGCAGTGCTAGAGACTGGGCAGCGGGGTCCACAGATACGCAGTATTTT
14	.	.	TRBV27	TRBJ1-1	CASSFGAGGTEAFF	.
15	.	many	TRBV7-9	TRBJ2-1	CASSPRGGGANEQFF	TGTGCCAGCAGCCCTAGAGGGGGAGGAGCCAATGAGCAGTTCTTC
18	.	.	TRBV7-2	TRBJ2-6	CASSPNPSGFAGASVLTF	TGTGCCAGCAGCCCAAACCCTTCAGGCTTCGCTGGGGCCAGCGTCCTGACTTTC
14	TRBD1	many	TRBV7-3	TRBJ2-1	CASTRTGEDNEQFF	TGTGCCAGCACCAGGACAGGGGAAGACAATGAGCAGTTCTTC
15	TRBD1	many	TRBV7-8	TRBJ1-2	CASSPNRDRGSGYTF	TGTGCCAGCAGCCCCAACCGGGACAGGGGTTCTGGCTACACCTTC
15	.	many	TRBV6-2/TRBV6-3	TRBJ2-2	CASSTFTQYTGELFF	TGTGCCAGCAGTACATTCACACAGTACACCGGGGAGCTGTTTTTT
14	TRBD1	.	TRBV5-1	TRBJ2-7	CASSLRQGADEQYF	TGCGCCAGCAGCTTAAGACAGGGGGCCGACGAGCAGTACTTC
16	.	many	TRBV7-6	TRBJ2-7	CASSLGGIGGSYEQYF	TGTGCCAGCAGCTTAGGAGGAATCGGGGGCTCCTACGAGCAGTACTTC
13	.	.	TRBV6-5	TRBJ1-1	CASSYSRYTEAFF	TGTGCCAGCAGTTACTCGCGGTACACTGAAGCTTTCTTT
14	TRBD1	few	TRBV27	TRBJ1-4	CASSIQGDGEKLFF	TGTGCCAGCAGTATACAGGGGGACGGTGAAAAACTGTTTTTT
16	TRBD1	many	TRBV7-9	TRBJ2-1	CASSHDRVVSYNEQFF	TGTGCCAGCAGCCATGACAGGGTTGTGTCCTACAATGAGCAGTTCTTC
14	.	few	TRBV2	TRBJ1-2	CASSESGVNYGYTF	TGTGCCAGCAGTGAATCAGGGGTAAACTATGGCTACACCTTC
14	TRBD1	few	TRBV5-4	TRBJ2-7	CASSFGTEGYEQYF	TGTGCCAGCAGCTTTGGGACAGAGGGGTACGAGCAGTACTTC
17	.	.	TRBV5-1	TRBJ2-7	CASSLEPAQNPGYEQYF	TGCGCCAGCAGCTTGGAGCCAGCACAAAATCCCGGCTACGAGCAGTACTTC
15	.	many	TRBV6-1	TRBJ2-5	CASSPNGGRQETQYF	TGTGCCAGCAGTCCCAATGGGGGGCGGCAAGAGACCCAGTACTTC
15	.	many	TRBV4-3	TRBJ2-4	CASSQDVGRMDIQYF	TGCGCCAGCAGCCAAGATGTGGGACGGATGGACATTCAGTACTTC
15	.	.	TRBV7-6	TRBJ1-4	CASSSEGTSNEKLFF	TGTGCCAGCAGCTCTGAGGGAACGAGTAATGAAAAACTGTTTTTT
16	TRBD1	.	TRBV7-3	TRBJ2-5	CASSLFAGGIQETQYF	TGTGCCAGCAGCTTATTCGCAGGGGGAATTCAAGAGACCCAGTACTTC
16	.	many	TRBV12-3/TRBV12-4	TRBJ2-2	CAIAYSGAANTGELFF	TGTGCCATCGCATACTCGGGGGCCGCGAACACCGGGGAGCTGTTTTTT
15	.	.	TRBV5-1	TRBJ2-2	CASSLEGGATGELFF	TGCGCCAGCAGCTTGGAAGGGGGGGCCACCGGGGAGCTGTTTTTT
14	.	many	TRBV19	TRBJ1-1	CASSPNDAGTEAFF	TGTGCCAGTAGTCCAAACGACGCCGGCACTGAAGCTTTCTTT
15	.	.	TRBV5-1	TRBJ1-1	CASSGWTGQNTEAFF	TGCGCCAGCAGCGGATGGACGGGACAGAACACTGAAGCTTTCTTT
14	TRBD1	.	TRBV29-1	TRBJ1-6	CSVRSGTGDSPLHF	TGCAGCGTGCGCTCCGGGACAGGGGACTCACCCCTCCACTTT
16	TRBD2	.	TRBV27	TRBJ2-5	CASKGTSGGALETQYF	TGTGCCAGCAAGGGGACTAGCGGGGGGGCGTTGGAGACCCAGTACTTC
15	.	many	TRBV7-9	TRBJ2-5	CASSFLSRDEETQYF	TGTGCCAGCAGCTTTCTCAGTCGGGACGAAGAGACCCAGTACTTC
14	.	many	TRBV19	TRBJ1-5	CASSQDMINQPQHF	TGTGCCAGTAGTCAGGACATGATAAATCAGCCCCAGCATTTT
16	TRBD2	many	TRBV4-1	TRBJ2-7	CASSQGLAGAPYEQYF	TGCGCCAGCAGCCAGGGACTAGCGGGAGCCCCCTACGAGCAGTACTTC
17	TRBD2	.	TRBV28	TRBJ2-7	CASSLGLAGRVDYEQYF	TGTGCCAGCAGTTTAGGACTAGCGGGGCGGGTGGACTACGAGCAGTACTTC
15	TRBD1	many	TRBV11-2	TRBJ2-1	CASSSPRQGRNEQFF	TGTGCCAGCAGCTCACCTAGACAGGGTAGAAATGAGCAGTTCTTC
13	.	many	TRBV6-5	TRBJ2-2	CASSYSRTGELFF	TGTGCCAGCAGTTACTCAAGGACAGGGGAGCTGTTTTTT
16	.	.	TRBV10-3	TRBJ2-1	CAISDPDPTTSYEQFF	TGTGCCATCAGTGACCCAGACCCTACTACGAGTTATGAGCAGTTCTTC
15	.	.	TRBV7-9	TRBJ1-5	CASSFTGDSNQPQHF	TGTGCCAGCAGCTTCACTGGGGACAGCAATCAGCCCCAGCATTTT
13	TRBD2	many	TRBV28	TRBJ2-5	CASSSGGGETQYF	TGTGCCAGCAGCTCCGGGGGGGGAGAGACCCAGTACTTC
14	.	many	TRBV7-8	TRBJ1-4	CASSWGGRGEKLFF	TGTGCCAGCAGCTGGGGAGGGAGAGGTGAAAAACTGTTTTTT
21	TRBD2	.	TRBV6-2/TRBV6-3	TRBJ2-1	CASSYFEEASGTVDSYNEQFF	TGTGCCAGCAGTTATTTTGAGGAGGCTAGCGGGACTGTCGACTCCTACAATGAGCAGTTCTTC
14	TRBD1	many	TRBV12-3/TRBV12-4	TRBJ2-3	CASSDRGGTDTQYF	TGTGCCAGCAGTGACAGGGGGGGCACAGATACGCAGTATTTT
16	.	many	TRBV4-2	TRBJ2-7	CASSQDPQTGFYEQYF	TGTGCCAGCAGCCAAGATCCGCAAACAGGGTTCTACGAGCAGTACTTC
16	TRBD2	few	TRBV20-1	TRBJ2-7	CSARDSLADSIYEQYF	TGCAGTGCTAGAGATTCCCTAGCGGACTCGATCTACGAGCAGTACTTC
12	.	.	TRBV7-2	TRBJ1-1	CASSPHSPEAFF	TGTGCCAGCAGCCCGCATAGCCCTGAAGCTTTCTTT
16	.	many	TRBV3-1	TRBJ2-7	CASSQDLTWGSHEQYF	TGTGCCAGCAGCCAAGATCTAACGTGGGGATCCCACGAGCAGTACTTC
16	.	.	TRBV7-6	TRBJ1-1	CASSPVGGIMNTEAFF	TGTGCCAGCAGCCCCGTAGGGGGAATCATGAACACTGAAGCTTTCTTT
16	TRBD1	few	TRBV4-3	TRBJ1-4	CASSQDQQGGSEKLFF	TGCGCCAGCAGCCAAGACCAGCAGGGGGGTAGTGAAAAACTGTTTTTT
14	.	few	TRBV27	TRBJ1-2	CASSSWGDNYGYTF	TGTGCCAGCAGTTCCTGGGGGGATAACTATGGCTACACCTTC
20	.	few	TRBV12-3/TRBV12-4	TRBJ1-5	CASSLIWSQWGSASNQPQHF	TGTGCCAGCAGTTTAATCTGGAGCCAATGGGGCAGCGCTAGCAATCAGCCCCAGCATTTT
16	TRBD1	few	TRBV7-3	TRBJ2-1	CASSLGTGGIYNEQFF	TGTGCCAGCAGCCTCGGGACAGGGGGTATCTACAATGAGCAGTTCTTC
16	.	many	TRBV7-8	TRBJ2-5	CASSPYSGGTQETQYF	TGTGCCAGCAGCCCCTATTCGGGCGGGACGCAAGAGACCCAGTACTTC
15	TRBD2	few	TRBV7-9	TRBJ2-1	CASSLAGGINNEQFF	TGTGCCAGCAGTCTAGCGGGAGGGATAAACAATGAGCAGTTCTTC
13	TRBD1	many	TRBV7-2	TRBJ1-2	CANEGQPPYGYTF	TGTGCCAACGAGGGACAGCCGCCCTATGGCTACACCTTC
11	.	.	TRBV11-2	TRBJ2-1	CASTESLEQFF	TGTGCCAGCACCGAATCCCTTGAGCAGTTCTTC
14	TRBD2	many	TRBV6-2/TRBV6-3	TRBJ2-1	CATGLAGDHNEQFF	TGTGCCACCGGACTAGCGGGGGACCACAATGAGCAGTTCTTC
11	.	few	TRBV7-6	TRBJ2-3	CASLPGDTQYF	TGTGCCAGCCTCCCGGGGGATACGCAGTATTTT
14	.	few	TRBV28	TRBJ1-2	CASSFVPGADGYTF	TGTGCCAGCAGTTTCGTTCCGGGGGCGGATGGCTACACCTTC
12	.	.	TRBV5-4	TRBJ2-5	CASRGREETQYF	TGTGCCAGCAGGGGACGAGAAGAGACCCAGTACTTC
13	TRBD1	many	TRBV7-9	TRBJ2-7	CASSPGTGGEQYF	TGTGCCAGCAGCCCAGGGACAGGGGGTGAGCAGTACTTC
15	TRBD1	.	TRBV13	TRBJ1-1	CASSRDRVFNTEAFF	TGTGCCAGCAGCCGGGACAGGGTTTTTAACACTGAAGCTTTCTTT
14	TRBD1	.	TRBV7-2	TRBJ2-7	CASSSPDRSYEQYF	TGTGCCAGCAGCTCCCCGGACAGGTCCTACGAGCAGTACTTC
14	.	few	TRBV27	TRBJ2-5	CASSPSLEQETQYF	TGTGCCAGCAGTCCATCCCTGGAGCAAGAGACCCAGTACTTC